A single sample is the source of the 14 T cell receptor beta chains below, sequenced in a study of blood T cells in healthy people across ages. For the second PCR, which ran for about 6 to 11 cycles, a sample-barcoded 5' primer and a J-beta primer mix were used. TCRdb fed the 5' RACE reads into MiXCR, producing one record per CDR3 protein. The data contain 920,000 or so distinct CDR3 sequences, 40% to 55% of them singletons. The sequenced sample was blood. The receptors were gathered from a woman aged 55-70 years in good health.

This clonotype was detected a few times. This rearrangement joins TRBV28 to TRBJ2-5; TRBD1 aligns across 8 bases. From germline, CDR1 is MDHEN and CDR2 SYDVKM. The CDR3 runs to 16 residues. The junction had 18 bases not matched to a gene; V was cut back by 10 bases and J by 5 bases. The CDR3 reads CATHEPRDRTQETQYF. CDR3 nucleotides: TGTGCCACCCACGAACCCCGGGACAGGACGCAGGAGACCCAGTACTTC.

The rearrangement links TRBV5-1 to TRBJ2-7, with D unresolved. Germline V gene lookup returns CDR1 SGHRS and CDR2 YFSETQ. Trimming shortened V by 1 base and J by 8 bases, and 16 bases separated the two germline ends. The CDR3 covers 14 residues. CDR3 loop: CASSLRLGSGKQYF. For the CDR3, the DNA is TGCGCCAGCAGCTTGCGGCTAGGTTCCGGCAAGCAGTACTTC.

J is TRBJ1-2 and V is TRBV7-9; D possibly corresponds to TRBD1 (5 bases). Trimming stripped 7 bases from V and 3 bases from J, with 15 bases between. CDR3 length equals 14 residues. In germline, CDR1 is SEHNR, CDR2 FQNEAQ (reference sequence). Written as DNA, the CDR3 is TGTGCCAGCAAACCCCGGGGGGGGGACTATGGCTACACCTTC. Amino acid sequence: CASKPRGGDYGYTF. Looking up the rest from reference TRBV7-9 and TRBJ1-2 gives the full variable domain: DTGVSQNPRHKITKRGQNVTFRCDPISEHNRLYWYRQTLGQGPEFLTYFQNEAQLEKSRLLSDRFSAERPKGSFSTLEIQRTEQGDSAMYLCASKPRGGDYGYTFGSGTRLTVV.

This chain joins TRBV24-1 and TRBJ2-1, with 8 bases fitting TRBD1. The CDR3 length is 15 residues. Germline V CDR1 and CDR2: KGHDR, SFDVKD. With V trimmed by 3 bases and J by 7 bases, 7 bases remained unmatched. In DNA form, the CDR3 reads TGTGCCACCAGTGATACGGGACAGGTCCGTAATGAGCAGTTCTTC. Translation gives CATSDTGQVRNEQFF.

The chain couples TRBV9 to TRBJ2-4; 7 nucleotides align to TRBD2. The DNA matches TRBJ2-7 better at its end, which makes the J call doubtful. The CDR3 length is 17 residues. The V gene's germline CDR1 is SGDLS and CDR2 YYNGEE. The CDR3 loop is CASSPDARELPGYEQYF. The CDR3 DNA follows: TGTGCCAGCAGCCCCGACGCGCGGGAGCTCCCTGGCTACGAGCAGTACTTC.

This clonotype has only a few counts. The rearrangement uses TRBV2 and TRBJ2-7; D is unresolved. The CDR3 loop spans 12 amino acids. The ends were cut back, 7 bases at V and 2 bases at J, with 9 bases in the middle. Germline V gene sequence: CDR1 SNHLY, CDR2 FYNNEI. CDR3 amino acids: CASKESTYEQYF. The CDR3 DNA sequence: TGTGCCAGCAAAGAGTCAACCTACGAGCAGTACTTC.

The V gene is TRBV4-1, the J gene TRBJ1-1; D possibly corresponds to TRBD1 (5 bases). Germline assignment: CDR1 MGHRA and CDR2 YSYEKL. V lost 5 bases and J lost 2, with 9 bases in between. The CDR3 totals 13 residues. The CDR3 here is CASSSTANTEAFF. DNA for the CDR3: TGCGCCAGCAGCTCGACAGCCAACACTGAAGCTTTCTTT.

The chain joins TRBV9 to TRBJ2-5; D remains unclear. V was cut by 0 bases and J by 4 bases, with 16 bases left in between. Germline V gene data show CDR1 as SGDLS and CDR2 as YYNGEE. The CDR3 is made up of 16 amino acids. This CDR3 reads CASSVEGGWLIETQYF. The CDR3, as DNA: TGTGCCAGCAGCGTAGAGGGCGGCTGGCTGATAGAGACCCAGTACTTC. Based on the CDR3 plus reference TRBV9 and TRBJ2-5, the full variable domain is DSGVTQTPKHLITATGQRVTLRCSPRSGDLSVYWYQQSLDQGLQFLIQYYNGEERAKGNILERFSAQQFPDLHSELNLSSLELGDSALYFCASSVEGGWLIETQYFGPGTRLLVL.

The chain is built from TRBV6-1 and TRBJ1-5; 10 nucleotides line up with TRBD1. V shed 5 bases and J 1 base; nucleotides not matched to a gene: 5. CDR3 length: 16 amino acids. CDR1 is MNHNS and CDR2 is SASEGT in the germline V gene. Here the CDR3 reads CASSRQGAGSNQPQHF. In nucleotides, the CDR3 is TGTGCCAGCAGTCGACAGGGGGCCGGGAGCAATCAGCCCCAGCATTTT.

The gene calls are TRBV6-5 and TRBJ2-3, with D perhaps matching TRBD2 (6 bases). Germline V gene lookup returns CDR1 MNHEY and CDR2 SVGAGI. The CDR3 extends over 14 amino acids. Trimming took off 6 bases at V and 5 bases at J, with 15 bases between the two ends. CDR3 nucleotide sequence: TGTGCCAGCAGACGACTAGGAATGGGAGATACGCAGTATTTT. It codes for CASRRLGMGDTQYF.

CDR3 in DNA: TGTGCCAGCAGCTTAGGAGGGCGGACTAGCGGGAGCTATGAGCAGTACTTC. This encodes CASSLGGRTSGSYEQYF. V and J are TRBV7-9 and TRBJ2-7; 13 bases are a match to TRBD2. The CDR3 totals 17 residues. CDR1 is SEHNR, CDR2 FQNEAQ, per germline (reference sequence). V lost 1 base and J lost 7; bases outside the gene matches: 10.

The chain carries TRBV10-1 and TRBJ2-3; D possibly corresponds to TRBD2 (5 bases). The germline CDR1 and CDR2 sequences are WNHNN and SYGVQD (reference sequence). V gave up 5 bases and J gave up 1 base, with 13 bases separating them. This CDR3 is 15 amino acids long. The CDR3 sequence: CASSWRGSGTDTQYF. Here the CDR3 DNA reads TGCGCCAGCAGTTGGAGAGGGTCAGGCACAGATACGCAGTATTTT.

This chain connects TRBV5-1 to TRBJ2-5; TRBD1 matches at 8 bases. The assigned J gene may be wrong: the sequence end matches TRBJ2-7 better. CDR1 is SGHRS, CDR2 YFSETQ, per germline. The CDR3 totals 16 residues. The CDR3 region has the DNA TGCGCCAGCAGCTTTATAATCAGGACAGGGAGCCACGAGCAGTACTTC. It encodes CASSFIIRTGSHEQYF.

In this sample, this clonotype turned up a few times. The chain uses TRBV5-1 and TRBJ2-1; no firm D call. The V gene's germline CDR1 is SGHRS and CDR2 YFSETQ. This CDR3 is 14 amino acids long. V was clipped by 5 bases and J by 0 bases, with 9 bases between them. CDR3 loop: CASSSQPSYNEQFF. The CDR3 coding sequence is TGCGCCAGCAGTAGTCAGCCCTCCTACAATGAGCAGTTCTTC.